These 30 T cell receptor beta chains came from one sample sequenced in a study of TIL therapy for anti-PD-1-resistant metastatic lung cancer. Time point meaning: pre-treatment sample, taken before nivolumab and TIL therapy. Most excised metastases sampled were pleural nodules or supraclavicular lymph nodes. The immunoSEQ assay was v3. Generated by immunoSEQ multiplex PCR, the TCRdb table keeps only in-frame clones and is missing some. The top ten clones hold about 15% of a sample with 25,000 to 30,000 clones, under 80% of them seen once. The sample was tumor tissue, taken at baseline. The receptors were gathered from a woman aged 30-79 years with non-small cell lung cancer.

The DNA of the CDR3 is TGTGCCTGGAGTGTAAACCAGGGATCGGACACCATATATTTT. Translating it yields CAWSVNQGSDTIYF. The V gene is TRBV30, the J gene TRBJ1-3; D possibly corresponds to TRBD1 (5 bases). This CDR3 comprises 14 residues. Germline lookup yields CDR1 GTSNPN and CDR2 SVGIG (reference sequence). V was clipped by 0 bases and J by 8 bases, with 14 bases between them.

This CDR3 reads CSVELYGGYTF. Here the CDR3 DNA reads TGCAGCGTTGAGCTTTACGGTGGCTACACCTTC. The rearrangement links TRBV29-1 to TRBJ1-2; D remains unclear. Trimming took off 3 bases at V and 7 bases at J, with 9 bases between the two ends. Looked up from germline, CDR1 is SQVTM and CDR2 is ANQGSEA. CDR3 length: 11 residues.

V usage is TRBV30 and J usage is TRBJ2-1, with 14 bases lining up with TRBD2. There are 14 residues in the CDR3. Germline V gene lookup returns CDR1 GTSNPN and CDR2 SVGIG (reference sequence). J was trimmed by 11 bases and V by 3 bases; bases with no gene match: 6. CDR3 sequence reads: CAWSPGLAGVQQFF. CDR3 bases: TGTGCCTGGAGCCCGGGACTAGCGGGAGTCCAGCAGTTCTTC. The full variable domain, with the rest looked up from reference TRBV30 and TRBJ2-1, is SQTIHQWPATLVQPVGSPLSLECTVEGTSNPNLYWYRQAAGRGLQLLFYSVGIGQISSEVPQNLSASRPQDRQFILSSKKLLLSDSGFYLCAWSPGLAGVQQFFGPGTRLTVL.

This chain joins TRBV5-5 and TRBJ1-1, with TRBD1 as a possible D gene (5 bases). Deletions cut 0 bases from V and 0 bases from J, with 12 bases between. The CDR3 runs 16 residues. CDR1 SGHKS and CDR2 YYEKEE come from the germline V gene (reference sequence). CDR3 in DNA: TGTGCCAGCAGCTTGGTCGGGGGGTCGATGAACACTGAAGCTTTCTTT. Amino acids: CASSLVGGSMNTEAFF.

V is TRBV7-9 and J is TRBJ2-2; D is possibly TRBD2 (6 bases). The germline V gene has CDR1 SEHNR and CDR2 FQNEAQ (reference sequence). CDR3 length equals 16 residues. Trimming removed 1 base at V and 2 bases at J, with 11 bases between. The DNA of the CDR3 is TGTGCCAGCAGCTTAGAAGGCGGGATTAACACCGGGGAGCTGTTTTTT. As protein: CASSLEGGINTGELFF.

Only one count was recorded for this clone. This sequence joins TRBV7-2 and TRBJ2-5; D remains unclear. Germline loops: CDR1 SGHTA, CDR2 FQGNSA. V was cut by 5 bases and J by 5 bases, with 9 bases left in between. The CDR3 has 12 residues. The CDR3 sequence: CASSVDSETQYF. The DNA for the CDR3 is TGTGCCAGCAGCGTGGATTCTGAGACCCAGTACTTC.

V and J are TRBV5-4 and TRBJ2-2, with D possibly TRBD2 on 6 matching bases. V gave up 5 bases and J gave up 4 bases, with 15 bases separating them. The CDR3 runs 15 residues. Germline CDR1 reads SGHNT; CDR2 reads YYREEE (reference sequence). The CDR3 sequence is CASSPREMGTGELFF. CDR3 DNA: TGTGCCAGCAGTCCCCGGGAGATGGGCACCGGGGAGCTGTTTTTT.

About this clone itself: An end of the junction does not agree with germline; a read error may underlie this. This chain joins TRBV7-9 and TRBJ1-2; perhaps TRBD1 as D (5 bases). There are 12 residues in the CDR3. CDR1 and CDR2 from the germline V gene are SEHNR and FQNEAQ (reference sequence). CDR3 amino acids: CASSLEGPDGPF. The CDR3 DNA reads as TGTGCCAGCAGCTTAGAGGGGCCAGACGGTCCCTTC.

Within the sample, this clone is medium-sized. The J gene is TRBJ2-1, the V gene TRBV7-2, with 13 positions matching TRBD2. Germline V CDR1 and CDR2: SGHTA, FQGNSA. The CDR3 covers 15 residues. V shed 2 bases and J 9 bases; nucleotides not matched to a gene: 4. The CDR3 DNA sequence: TGTGCCAGCAGCTTACGACTAGCGGGAGGTTTTGAGCAGTTCTTC. It is translated as CASSLRLAGGFEQFF.

The chain is built from TRBV7-8 and TRBJ2-7, with D unclear. Trimming removed 5 bases from V and 2 bases from J, with 19 bases in between. Germline V CDR1 and CDR2: SGHVS, FQNEAQ. The CDR3 runs to 16 residues. The CDR3 region has the DNA TGTGCCAGCAGCGACCGTCCGGGCCGCTCGGCCTACGAGCAGTACTTC. This translates into CASSDRPGRSAYEQYF.

The chain uses TRBV7-8 and TRBJ2-5, with no clear D. The better agreement between TRBJ2-7 and the DNA end casts doubt on the J call. The CDR3 is made up of 15 amino acids. Germline assignment: CDR1 SGHVS and CDR2 FQNEAQ. CDR3 protein: CASSLEGLFPYEQYF. DNA of the CDR3: TGTGCCAGCAGCTTAGAGGGCTTGTTCCCCTACGAGCAGTACTTC.

This clone was recorded at least ten times. V usage is TRBV29-1 and J usage is TRBJ2-2; D uncertain. The V gene lost 7 bases and the J gene lost 6 bases, with 6 bases spanning the gap. Per the germline V gene, CDR1 is SQVTM and CDR2 is ANQGSEA. The CDR3 is made up of 10 amino acids. For the CDR3, the DNA is TGCAGCGCCCGGGCCGGGGAGCTGTTTTTT. Protein product: CSARAGELFF.

The rearrangement links TRBV19 to TRBJ2-1; 7 bases map to TRBD2. Germline CDR1 is LNHDA and CDR2 is SQIVND (reference sequence). The CDR3 loop spans 14 amino acids. With 10 bases clipped from V and 6 bases from J, the junction kept 12 bases outside the gene matches. For the CDR3, the DNA is TGTGCCACCTTAGATGTAGGGAGGGCCAATGAGCAGTTCTTC. Its protein product is CATLDVGRANEQFF.

The chain is built from TRBV5-8 and TRBJ2-3; the D is unclear. V was trimmed by 1 base and J by 2 bases, leaving 5 bases between them. The CDR3 loop spans 13 amino acids. Germline-derived CDR1 and CDR2 are SGHTS and YDEGEE. CDR3 protein: CASSLYLTDTQYF. In nucleotides, the CDR3 is TGTGCCAGCAGCTTGTACCTCACAGATACGCAGTATTTT.

This clone was seen many times. The V gene is TRBV2, the J gene TRBJ1-4; TRBD1 matches at 8 bases. The CDR3 consists of 14 residues. Looked up from germline, CDR1 is SNHLY and CDR2 is FYNNEI. Losses at the gene ends were 6 bases for V and 7 bases for J; bases not matched to a gene: 7. The CDR3 reads CASRDRVGSEKLFF. For the CDR3, the DNA is TGTGCCAGCAGGGACAGGGTCGGGTCTGAAAAACTGTTTTTT.

The chain joins TRBV7-9 to TRBJ1-2; 7 positions match TRBD1. Germline-derived CDR1 and CDR2 are SEHNR and FQNEAQ (reference sequence). The CDR3 is made up of 13 amino acids. J gave up 3 bases and V 3 bases, and 1 base lay outside the gene matches. As DNA, the CDR3 is TGTGCCAGCAGCTTCACAGGGGACTATGGCTACACCTTC. Its protein is CASSFTGDYGYTF.

Only a few counts were recorded for this clone. For the CDR3, the DNA is TGTGCCAGCAGCTTAGTAGATAGCAATCAGCCCCAGCATTTT. This encodes CASSLVDSNQPQHF. The rearrangement joins TRBV11-2 to TRBJ1-5; D gene uncertain. The CDR3 is 14 amino acids. V lost 1 base and J lost 0, with 4 bases in between. Germline lookup yields CDR1 SGHAT and CDR2 FQNNGV. The full variable domain, in which reference TRBV11-2 and TRBJ1-5 provide the parts outside the CDR3, is EAGVAQSPRYKIIEKRQSVAFWCNPISGHATLYWYQQILGQGPKLLIQFQNNGVVDDSQLPKDRFSAERLKGVDSTLKIQPAKLEDSAVYLCASSLVDSNQPQHFGDGTRLSIL.

The V gene is TRBV27, the J gene TRBJ2-7, with D perhaps TRBD1 (6 bases). Germline V gene sequence: CDR1 MNHEY, CDR2 SMNVEV (reference sequence). Trimming removed 3 bases at V and 7 bases at J, with 19 bases between. This CDR3 comprises 15 residues. CDR3 loop: CASSFGQGQRGEQYF. The CDR3 DNA is TGTGCCAGCAGTTTTGGGCAGGGGCAACGGGGTGAGCAGTACTTC.

This chain links TRBV5-4 with TRBJ1-2; 8 bases are a match to TRBD1. From germline, CDR1 is SGHNT and CDR2 YYREEE (reference sequence). The CDR3 extends over 14 amino acids. The ends lost 5 bases at V and 7 bases at J; junction bases unmatched: 10. Here the CDR3 reads CASSRDQGAVGYTF. The CDR3 nucleotides are TGTGCCAGCAGTCGTGACCAGGGGGCGGTTGGCTACACCTTC.

The CDR3: CASSPQRATNEKLFF. CDR3 nucleotides: TGTGCCAGCAGCCCCCAAAGGGCCACTAATGAAAAACTGTTTTTT. This chain links TRBV14 with TRBJ1-4; D is ambiguous. The CDR3 runs to 15 residues. Germline V gives CDR1 SGHDN, CDR2 FVKESK. V was cut by 4 bases and J by 2 bases, with 11 bases left in between.

This rearrangement joins TRBV15 to TRBJ2-1; 11 nucleotides align to TRBD2. The CDR3 loop spans 16 amino acids. Losses at the gene ends were 1 base for V and 5 bases for J; bases not matched to a gene: 4. Germline V gives CDR1 LNHNV, CDR2 YYDKDF (reference sequence). CDR3 residues: CATSRGGLAGHNEQFF. The CDR3 region has the DNA TGTGCCACCAGCAGAGGTGGACTAGCGGGTCACAATGAGCAGTTCTTC.

This chain uses TRBV6-5 with TRBJ2-3, with TRBD1 matching 7 bases. Looked up from germline, CDR1 is MNHEY and CDR2 is SVGAGI. CDR3 size: 15 residues. V lost 5 bases to trimming and J lost 1 base; unmatched junction nucleotides: 6. CDR3 sequence reads: CASSNRDSRTDTQYF. For the CDR3, the DNA is TGTGCCAGCAGTAACCGGGACAGCCGCACAGATACGCAGTATTTT.

The DNA of the CDR3 is TGTGCCAGTAGTCCCCCCGGGAGACAGGGATACGAGCAGTACTTC. Amino acids: CASSPPGRQGYEQYF. The chain uses TRBV19 and TRBJ2-7; perhaps TRBD1 as D (7 bases). The CDR3 spans 15 residues. Per germline, CDR1 LNHDA and CDR2 SQIVND (reference sequence). Trimming stripped 5 bases from V and 4 bases from J, with 18 bases between.

This chain uses TRBV5-6 with TRBJ1-2; TRBD1 matches 9 bases. The trim removed 2 bases at V and 3 bases at J, leaving 11 bases unmatched. CDR1 and CDR2 from the germline V gene are SGHDT and YYEEEE. There are 17 residues in the CDR3. DNA for the CDR3: TGTGCCAGCAGCTTTCCCGGGACAGGGAGAAGGGACTATGGCTACACCTTC. Translation: CASSFPGTGRRDYGYTF.

The V gene is TRBV19, the J gene TRBJ2-2; a weak D match, TRBD2 (6 bases). CDR1 is LNHDA and CDR2 is SQIVND in the germline V gene (reference sequence). The V gene lost 6 bases and the J gene lost 0 bases, with 11 bases spanning the gap. The length of the CDR3 is 15 residues. CDR3: CASRTGVANTGELFF. The CDR3 nucleotides are TGTGCCAGTAGGACGGGGGTGGCGAACACCGGGGAGCTGTTTTTT.

This clone has a count of ten or more. The rearrangement uses TRBV2 and TRBJ1-5; D is uncertain. This CDR3 is 17 amino acids long. Germline assignment: CDR1 SNHLY and CDR2 FYNNEI. V lost 2 bases and J 2 bases, leaving 16 bases between the germline ends. The CDR3 nucleotides read TGTGCCAGCAGTGAACCTTTTATGGGATGGGGCAATCAGCCCCAGCATTTT. This codes for CASSEPFMGWGNQPQHF. Supplemented by reference TRBV2 and TRBJ1-5, the full variable domain reads EPEVTQTPSHQVTQMGQEVILRCVPISNHLYFYWYRQILGQKVEFLVSFYNNEISEKSEIFDDQFSVERPDGSNFTLKIRSTKLEDSAMYFCASSEPFMGWGNQPQHFGDGTRLSIL.

With regard to this clone: One junction end disagrees with the germline gene, perhaps due to a read error. The rearrangement uses TRBV15 and TRBJ1-3, with 7 bases fitting TRBD1. In germline, CDR1 is LNHNV, CDR2 YYDKDF (reference sequence). The CDR3 has 14 amino acids. CDR3 residues: CATSGDRARNTIYF. The CDR3 DNA is TGTGCCACCAGCGGAGACAGGGCCCGAAACACCATATATTTT.

The chain carries TRBV7-2 and TRBJ1-5; the match to TRBD1 covers 8 bases. The V gene end was trimmed by 5 bases and the J gene end by 3 bases; junction bases not matched to a gene: 3. The V gene's germline CDR1 is SGHTA and CDR2 FQGNSA. The CDR3 sequence is 14 residues long. CDR3 coding DNA: TGTGCCAGCAGCCGGGACAGGAACAATCAGCCCCAGCATTTT. This gives the protein CASSRDRNNQPQHF.

The V call is TRBV9, the J call TRBJ1-2; D remains unclear. The CDR3 loop spans 13 amino acids. Germline values: CDR1 SGDLS, CDR2 YYNGEE. V lost 4 bases and J lost 5, with 12 bases in between. The CDR3 here is CASSPLGGYGYTF. The CDR3 DNA follows: TGTGCCAGCAGCCCACTCGGAGGGTATGGCTACACCTTC. Filled out from reference TRBV9 and TRBJ1-2, the complete variable domain reads DSGVTQTPKHLITATGQRVTLRCSPRSGDLSVYWYQQSLDQGLQFLIQYYNGEERAKGNILERFSAQQFPDLHSELNLSSLELGDSALYFCASSPLGGYGYTFGSGTRLTVV.

V gene TRBV27 combines with J gene TRBJ1-2, with unresolved D. V was shortened by 5 bases and J by 0 bases, with 10 bases between the two germline ends. The CDR3 is made up of 14 amino acids. The germline CDR1 and CDR2 sequences are MNHEY and SMNVEV (reference sequence). The CDR3 sequence: CASSEAIANYGYTF. In DNA form, the CDR3 reads TGTGCCAGCAGTGAAGCTATAGCTAACTATGGCTACACCTTC.